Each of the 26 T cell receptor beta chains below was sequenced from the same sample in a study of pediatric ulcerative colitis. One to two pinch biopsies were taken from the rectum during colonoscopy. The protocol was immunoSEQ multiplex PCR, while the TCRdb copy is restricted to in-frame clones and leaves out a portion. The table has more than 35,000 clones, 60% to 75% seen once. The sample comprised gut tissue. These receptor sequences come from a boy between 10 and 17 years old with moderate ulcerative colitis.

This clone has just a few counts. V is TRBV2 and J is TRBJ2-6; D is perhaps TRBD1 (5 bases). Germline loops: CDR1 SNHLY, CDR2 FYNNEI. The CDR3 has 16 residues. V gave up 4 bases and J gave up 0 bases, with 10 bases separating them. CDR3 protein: CASSGTTVSGANVLTF. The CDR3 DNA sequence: TGTGCCAGCAGTGGGACAACCGTCTCTGGGGCCAACGTCCTGACTTTC. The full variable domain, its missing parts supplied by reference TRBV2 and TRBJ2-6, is EPEVTQTPSHQVTQMGQEVILRCVPISNHLYFYWYRQILGQKVEFLVSFYNNEISEKSEIFDDQFSVERPDGSNFTLKIRSTKLEDSAMYFCASSGTTVSGANVLTFGAGSRLTVL.

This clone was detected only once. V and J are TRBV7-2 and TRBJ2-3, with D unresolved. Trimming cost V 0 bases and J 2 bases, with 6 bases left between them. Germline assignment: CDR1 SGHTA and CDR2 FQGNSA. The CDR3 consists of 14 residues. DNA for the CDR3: TGTGCCAGCAGCTTAGCGTTCTCCACAGATACGCAGTATTTT. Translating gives CASSLAFSTDTQYF.

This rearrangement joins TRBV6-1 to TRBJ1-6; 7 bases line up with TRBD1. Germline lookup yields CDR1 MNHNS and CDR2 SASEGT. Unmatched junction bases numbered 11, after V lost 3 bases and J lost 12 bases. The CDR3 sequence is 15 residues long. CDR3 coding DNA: TGTGCCAGCAGTGACATGGTAGGGGGCGCGGGACCCCTCCACTTT. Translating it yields CASSDMVGGAGPLHF.

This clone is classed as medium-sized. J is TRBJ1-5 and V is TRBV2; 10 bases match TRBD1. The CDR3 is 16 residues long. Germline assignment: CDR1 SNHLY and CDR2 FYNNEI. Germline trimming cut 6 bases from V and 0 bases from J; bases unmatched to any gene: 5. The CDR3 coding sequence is TGTGCCAGCAGGGGGACAGGGGCTTATAGCAATCAGCCCCAGCATTTT. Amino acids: CASRGTGAYSNQPQHF.

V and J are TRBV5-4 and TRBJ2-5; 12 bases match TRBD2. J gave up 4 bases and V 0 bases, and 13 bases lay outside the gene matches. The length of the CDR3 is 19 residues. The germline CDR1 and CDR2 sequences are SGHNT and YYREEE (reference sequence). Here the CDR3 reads CASSLARILAGGPGETQYF. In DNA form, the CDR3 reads TGTGCCAGCAGCTTGGCCCGGATACTAGCGGGGGGTCCAGGAGAGACCCAGTACTTC.

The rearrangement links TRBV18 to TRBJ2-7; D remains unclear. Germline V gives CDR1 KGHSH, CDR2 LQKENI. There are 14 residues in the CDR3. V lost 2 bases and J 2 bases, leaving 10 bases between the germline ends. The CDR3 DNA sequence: TGTGCCAGCTCACCAAAAACAGTTGCCTACGAGCAGTACTTC. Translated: CASSPKTVAYEQYF. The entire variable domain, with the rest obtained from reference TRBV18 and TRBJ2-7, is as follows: NAGVMQNPRHLVRRRGQEARLRCSPMKGHSHVYWYRQLPEEGLKFMVYLQKENIIDESGMPKERFSAEFPKEGPSILRIQQVVRGDSAAYFCASSPKTVAYEQYFGPGTRLTVT.

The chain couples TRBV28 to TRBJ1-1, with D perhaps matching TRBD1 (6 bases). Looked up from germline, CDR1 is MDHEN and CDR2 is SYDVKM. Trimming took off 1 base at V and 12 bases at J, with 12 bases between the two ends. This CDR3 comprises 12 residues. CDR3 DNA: TGTGCCAGCAGTTTATTTGGGGGGCAGACTTTCTTT. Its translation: CASSLFGGQTFF.

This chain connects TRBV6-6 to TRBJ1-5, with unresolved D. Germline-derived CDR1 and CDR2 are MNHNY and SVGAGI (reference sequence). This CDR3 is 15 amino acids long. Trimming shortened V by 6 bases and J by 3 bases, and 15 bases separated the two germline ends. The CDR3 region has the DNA TGTGCCAGCAGCCCGCCGAGCGGCTTCAATCAGCCCCAGCATTTT. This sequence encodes CASSPPSGFNQPQHF.

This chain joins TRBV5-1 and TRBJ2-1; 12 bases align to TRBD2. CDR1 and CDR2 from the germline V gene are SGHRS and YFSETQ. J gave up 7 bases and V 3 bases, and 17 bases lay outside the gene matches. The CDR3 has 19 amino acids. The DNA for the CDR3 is TGCGCCAGCAGCTGGGGAACTAGCGGGGGGCCCAGAGTGGAGAATGAGCAGTTCTTC. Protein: CASSWGTSGGPRVENEQFF.

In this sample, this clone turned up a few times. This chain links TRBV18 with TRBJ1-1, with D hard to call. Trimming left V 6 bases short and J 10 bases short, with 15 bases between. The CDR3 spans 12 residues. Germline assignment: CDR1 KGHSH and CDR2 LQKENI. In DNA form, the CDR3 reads TGTGCCAGCTCTCCAACAAGGGATGGAGCTTTCTTT. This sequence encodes CASSPTRDGAFF.

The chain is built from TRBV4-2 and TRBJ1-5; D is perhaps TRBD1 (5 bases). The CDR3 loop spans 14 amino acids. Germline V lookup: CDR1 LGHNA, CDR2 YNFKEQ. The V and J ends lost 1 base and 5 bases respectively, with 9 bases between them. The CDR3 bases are TGTGCCAGCAGCCAAGGGGGCAGTGATCAGCCCCAGCATTTT. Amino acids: CASSQGGSDQPQHF.

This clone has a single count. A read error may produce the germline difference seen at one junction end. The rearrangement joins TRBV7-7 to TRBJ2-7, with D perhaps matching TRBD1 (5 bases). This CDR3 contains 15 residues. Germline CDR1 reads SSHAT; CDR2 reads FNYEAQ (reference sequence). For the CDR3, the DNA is TGTGCTAGCAGCAGTGGAGTGGCAGGGACCTACGAGCAGTACTTC. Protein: CASSSGVAGTYEQYF. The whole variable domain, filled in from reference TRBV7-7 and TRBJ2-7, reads GAGVSQSPRYKVTKRGQDVTLRCDPISSHATLYWYQQALGQGPEFLTYFNYEAQPDKSGLPSDRFSAERPEGSISTLTIQRTEQRDSAMYRCASSSGVAGTYEQYFGPGTRLTVT.

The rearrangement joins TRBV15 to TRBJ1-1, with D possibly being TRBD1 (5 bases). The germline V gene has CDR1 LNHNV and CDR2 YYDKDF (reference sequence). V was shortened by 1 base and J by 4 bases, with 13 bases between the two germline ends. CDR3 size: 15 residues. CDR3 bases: TGTGCCACCAGCAGAGCCGGGGGTCTGGGCACTGAAGCTTTCTTT. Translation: CATSRAGGLGTEAFF.

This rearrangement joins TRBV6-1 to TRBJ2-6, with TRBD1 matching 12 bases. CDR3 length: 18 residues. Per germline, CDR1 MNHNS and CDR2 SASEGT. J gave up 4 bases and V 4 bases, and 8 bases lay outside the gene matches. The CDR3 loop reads CASSGHRDRGPGANVLTF. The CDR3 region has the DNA TGTGCCAGCAGTGGCCACCGGGACAGGGGGCCCGGGGCCAACGTCCTGACTTTC.

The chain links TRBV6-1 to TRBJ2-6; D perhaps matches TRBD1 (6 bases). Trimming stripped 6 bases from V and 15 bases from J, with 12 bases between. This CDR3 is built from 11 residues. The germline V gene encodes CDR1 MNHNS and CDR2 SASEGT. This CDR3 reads CASRDPGHLTF. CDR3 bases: TGTGCCAGCAGAGATCCGGGACACCTGACTTTC.

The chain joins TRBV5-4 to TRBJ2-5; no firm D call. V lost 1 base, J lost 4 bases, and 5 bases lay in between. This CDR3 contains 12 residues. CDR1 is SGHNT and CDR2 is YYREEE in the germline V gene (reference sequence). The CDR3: CASSLWSETQYF. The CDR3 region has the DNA TGTGCCAGCAGCTTGTGGTCAGAGACCCAGTACTTC.

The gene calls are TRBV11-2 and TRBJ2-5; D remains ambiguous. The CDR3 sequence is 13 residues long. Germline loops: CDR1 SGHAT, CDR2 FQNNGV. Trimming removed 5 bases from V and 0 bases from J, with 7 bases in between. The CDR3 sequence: CASSPEYQETQYF. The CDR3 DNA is TGTGCCAGCAGCCCGGAGTACCAAGAGACCCAGTACTTC.

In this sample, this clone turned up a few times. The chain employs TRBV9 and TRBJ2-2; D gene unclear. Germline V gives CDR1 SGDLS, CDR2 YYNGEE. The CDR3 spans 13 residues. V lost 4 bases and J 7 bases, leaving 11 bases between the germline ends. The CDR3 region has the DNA TGTGCCAGCAGCCTAAGGTTGGACGGGGAGCTGTTTTTT. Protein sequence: CASSLRLDGELFF.

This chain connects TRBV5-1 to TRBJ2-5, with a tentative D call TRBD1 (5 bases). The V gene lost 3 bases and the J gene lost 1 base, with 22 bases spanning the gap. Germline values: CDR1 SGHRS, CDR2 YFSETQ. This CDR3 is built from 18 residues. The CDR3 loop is CASSSNGPGTGFQETQYF. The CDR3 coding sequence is TGCGCCAGCAGCTCCAATGGGCCGGGCACAGGTTTCCAAGAGACCCAGTACTTC.

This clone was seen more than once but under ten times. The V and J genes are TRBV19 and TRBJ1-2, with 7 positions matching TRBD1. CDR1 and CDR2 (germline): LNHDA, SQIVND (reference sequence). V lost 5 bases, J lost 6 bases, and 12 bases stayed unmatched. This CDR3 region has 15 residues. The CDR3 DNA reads TGTGCCAGTAGTCCCGACAGGGTCTGGGTCGATGGCTACACCTTC. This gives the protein CASSPDRVWVDGYTF. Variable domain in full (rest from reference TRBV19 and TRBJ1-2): DGGITQSPKYLFRKEGQNVTLSCEQNLNHDAMYWYRQDPGQGLRLIYYSQIVNDFQKGDIAEGYSVSREKKESFPLTVTSAQKNPTAFYLCASSPDRVWVDGYTFGSGTRLTVV.

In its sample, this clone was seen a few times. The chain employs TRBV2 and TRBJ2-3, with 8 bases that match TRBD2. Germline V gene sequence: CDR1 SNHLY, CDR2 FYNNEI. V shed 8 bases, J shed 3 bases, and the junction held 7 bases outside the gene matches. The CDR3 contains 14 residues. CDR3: CASLRAGGTDTQYF. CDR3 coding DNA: TGTGCCAGCCTCAGGGCGGGGGGAACAGATACGCAGTATTTT.

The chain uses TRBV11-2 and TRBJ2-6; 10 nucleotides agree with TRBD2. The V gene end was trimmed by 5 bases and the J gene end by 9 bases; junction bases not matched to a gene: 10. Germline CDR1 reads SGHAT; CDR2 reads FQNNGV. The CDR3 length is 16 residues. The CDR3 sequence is CASSRESGGAVNVLTF. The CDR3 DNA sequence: TGTGCCAGCAGCCGCGAGAGCGGGGGGGCGGTCAACGTCCTGACTTTC.

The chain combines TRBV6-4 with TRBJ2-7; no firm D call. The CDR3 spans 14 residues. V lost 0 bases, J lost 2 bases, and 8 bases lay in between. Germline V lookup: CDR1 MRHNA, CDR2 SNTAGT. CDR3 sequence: CASSDSPDPYEQYF. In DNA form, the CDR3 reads TGTGCCAGCAGTGACTCGCCCGATCCCTACGAGCAGTACTTC.

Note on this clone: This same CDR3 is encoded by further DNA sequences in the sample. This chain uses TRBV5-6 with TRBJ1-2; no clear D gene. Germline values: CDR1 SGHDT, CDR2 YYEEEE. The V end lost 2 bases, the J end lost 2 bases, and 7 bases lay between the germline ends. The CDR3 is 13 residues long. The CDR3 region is CASSFGRNYGYTF. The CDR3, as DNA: TGTGCCAGCAGCTTTGGTAGGAACTATGGCTACACCTTC.

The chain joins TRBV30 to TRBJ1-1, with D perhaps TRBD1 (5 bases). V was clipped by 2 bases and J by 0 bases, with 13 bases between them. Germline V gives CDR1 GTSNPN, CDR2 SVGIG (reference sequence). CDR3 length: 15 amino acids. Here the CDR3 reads CAWSRFGTLNTEAFF. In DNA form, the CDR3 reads TGTGCCTGGAGTAGGTTTGGGACGCTGAACACTGAAGCTTTCTTT.

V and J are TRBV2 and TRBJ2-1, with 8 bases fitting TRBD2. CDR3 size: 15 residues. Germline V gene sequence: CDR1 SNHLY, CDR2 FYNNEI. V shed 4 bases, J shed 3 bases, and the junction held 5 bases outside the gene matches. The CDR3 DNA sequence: TGTGCCAGCAGTGGACTAGCGACACTCTACAATGAGCAGTTCTTC. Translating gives CASSGLATLYNEQFF.